Listed below are T cell receptor beta chains from one sample, sequenced in a study of cytomegalovirus exposure and HLA in healthy donors. Assay used: immunoSEQ multiplex PCR; TCRdb lists only in-frame clones, some missing. The table has 130,000 to 150,000 clones, 89% seen once. The specimen was PBMCs. The source of these receptors is a woman aged 18-29 years in good health and CMV-seropositive. Both conserved end residues are part of each CDR3. Each record gives: CDR3 protein, CDR3 DNA, clone size, V gene, D gene, J gene, CDR3 length. The D gene is left open where the match is weak. The size entry is marked missing in some rows and otherwise reads once, few, many or a size class.

CAWRGTAVYGPLHF | TGTGCCTGGAGGGGGACAGCCGTTTACGGACCCCTCCACTTT | NA | TRBV30 | TRBD1 | TRBJ1-6 | 14
CASQTGWNTEAFF | TGTGCCAGTCAAACAGGGTGGAACACTGAAGCTTTCTTT | NA | TRBV19 | NA | TRBJ1-1 | 13
CASSSGTSLTDTQYF | TGTGCCAGCAGCTCCGGGACTTCGCTCACAGATACGCAGTATTTT | many | TRBV28 | NA | TRBJ2-3 | 15
CASSAGGVNHNSPLHF | TGTGCCAGCAGCGCGGGAGGGGTGAACCATAATTCACCCCTCCACTTT | NA | TRBV5-4 | NA | TRBJ1-6 | 16
CASSPRKPNTGELFF | TGCGCCAGCAGCCCGAGAAAGCCGAACACCGGGGAGCTGTTTTTT | NA | TRBV5-1 | NA | TRBJ2-2 | 15
CASSGPRGLSYEQYF | TGTGCCAGCAGTGGGCCAAGGGGTCTTTCCTACGAGCAGTACTTC | NA | TRBV28 | NA | TRBJ2-7 | 15
CASSPRGLGNQPQHF | TGTGCCAGCAGCCCCAGGGGGCTGGGCAATCAGCCCCAGCATTTT | NA | TRBV6-5 | TRBD1 | TRBJ1-5 | 15
CASSYSAGAADTQYF | TGTGCCAGCAGTTACTCGGCGGGGGCAGCAGATACGCAGTATTTT | NA | TRBV6-5 | NA | TRBJ2-3 | 15
CASSPRAGTDTQYF | TGTGCCAGCAGCCCGAGGGCTGGCACAGATACGCAGTATTTT | once | TRBV6-5 | NA | TRBJ2-3 | 14
CASSYPSGGFDEQFF | TGTGCCAGCAGTTACCCTAGCGGGGGTTTCGATGAGCAGTTCTTC | NA | TRBV6-6 | TRBD2 | TRBJ2-1 | 15
CASLRPGLGPSEQYF | TGTGCCAGTTTAAGGCCGGGACTAGGGCCCTCCGAGCAGTACTTC | NA | TRBV6-1 | TRBD2 | TRBJ2-7 | 15
CASSPAGTNVLEQFF | TGTGCCAGCAGCCCAGCCGGGACTAACGTCCTTGAGCAGTTCTTC | NA | TRBV11-1 | TRBD2 | TRBJ2-1 | 15
CASSYSWRGVKNIQYF | TGTGCCAGCAGTTACTCTTGGCGGGGGGTTAAAAACATTCAGTACTTC | NA | TRBV6-8 | TRBD2 | TRBJ2-4 | 16
CASSLGSGVGQFF | TGTGCCAGCAGCTTGGGTAGCGGGGTCGGGCAGTTCTTC | NA | TRBV7-2 | TRBD2 | TRBJ2-1 | 13
CASSQITGRGNYGYTF | TGCGCCAGCAGCCAGATAACAGGGAGGGGTAACTATGGCTACACCTTC | NA | TRBV4-1 | NA | TRBJ1-2 | 16
CASRLSRGGNTEAFF | TGTGCCAGCAGACTATCCCGGGGGGGTAACACTGAAGCTTTCTTT | NA | TRBV28 | NA | TRBJ1-1 | 15
CASSFSSGSFTDTQYF | TGTGCCAGCAGCTTTTCTAGCGGGTCTTTCACAGATACGCAGTATTTT | NA | TRBV7-2 | TRBD2 | TRBJ2-3 | 16